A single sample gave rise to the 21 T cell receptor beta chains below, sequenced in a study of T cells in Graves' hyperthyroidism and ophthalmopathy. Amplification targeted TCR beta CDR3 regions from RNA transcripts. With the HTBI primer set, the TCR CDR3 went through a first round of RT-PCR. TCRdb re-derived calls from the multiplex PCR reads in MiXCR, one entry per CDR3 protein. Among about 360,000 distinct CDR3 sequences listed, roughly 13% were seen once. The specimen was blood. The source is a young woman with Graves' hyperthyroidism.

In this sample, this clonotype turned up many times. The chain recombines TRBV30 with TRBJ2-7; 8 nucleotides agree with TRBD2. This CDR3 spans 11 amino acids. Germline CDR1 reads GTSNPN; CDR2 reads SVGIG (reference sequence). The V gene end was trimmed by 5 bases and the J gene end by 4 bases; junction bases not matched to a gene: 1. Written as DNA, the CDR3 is TGTGCCTGGGGCGGGGGGTACGAGCAGTACTTC. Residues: CAWGGGYEQYF.

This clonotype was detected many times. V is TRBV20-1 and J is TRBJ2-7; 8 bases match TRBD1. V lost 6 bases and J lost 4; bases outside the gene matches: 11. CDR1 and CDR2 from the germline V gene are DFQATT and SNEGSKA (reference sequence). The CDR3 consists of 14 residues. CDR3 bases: TGCAGTGCCCTGGACAGGGCAGGTAATTACGAGCAGTACTTC. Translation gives CSALDRAGNYEQYF.

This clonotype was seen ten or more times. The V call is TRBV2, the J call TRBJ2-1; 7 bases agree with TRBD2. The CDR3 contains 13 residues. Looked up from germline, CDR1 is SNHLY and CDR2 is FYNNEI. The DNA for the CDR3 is TGTGCTACCCCTAGCGGCACTTACAATGAGCAGTTCTTC. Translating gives CATPSGTYNEQFF.

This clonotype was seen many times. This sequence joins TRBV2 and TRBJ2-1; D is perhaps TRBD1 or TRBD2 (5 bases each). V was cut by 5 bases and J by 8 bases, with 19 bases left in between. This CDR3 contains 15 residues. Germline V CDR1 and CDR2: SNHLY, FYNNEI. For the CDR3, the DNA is TGTGCCAGCAGTCCTTCAGAGGGGTGGGGCGATGAGCAGTTCTTC. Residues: CASSPSEGWGDEQFF.

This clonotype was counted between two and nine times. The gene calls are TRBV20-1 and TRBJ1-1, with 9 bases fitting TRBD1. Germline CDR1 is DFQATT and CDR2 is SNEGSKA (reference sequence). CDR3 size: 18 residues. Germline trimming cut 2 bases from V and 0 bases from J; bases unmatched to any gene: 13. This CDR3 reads CSARPRTGASIMNTEAFF. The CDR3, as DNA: TGCAGTGCTAGACCCCGGACAGGGGCTTCCATCATGAACACTGAAGCTTTCTTT.

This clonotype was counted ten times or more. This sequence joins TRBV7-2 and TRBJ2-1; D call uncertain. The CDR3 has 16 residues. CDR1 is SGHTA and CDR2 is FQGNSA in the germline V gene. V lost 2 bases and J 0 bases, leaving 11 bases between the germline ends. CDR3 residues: CASSLKQQFSYNEQFF. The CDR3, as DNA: TGTGCCAGCAGCTTAAAACAGCAATTCTCCTACAATGAGCAGTTCTTC. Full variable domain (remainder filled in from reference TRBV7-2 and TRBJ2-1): GAGVSQSPSNKVTEKGKDVELRCDPISGHTALYWYRQSLGQGLEFLIYFQGNSAPDKSGLPSDRFSAERTGGSVSTLTIQRTQQEDSAVYLCASSLKQQFSYNEQFFGPGTRLTVL.

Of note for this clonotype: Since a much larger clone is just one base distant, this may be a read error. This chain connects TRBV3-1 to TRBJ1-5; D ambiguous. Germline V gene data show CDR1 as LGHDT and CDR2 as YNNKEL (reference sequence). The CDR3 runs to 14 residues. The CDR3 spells CVSSSSGGNQPQHF. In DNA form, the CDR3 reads TGTGTCAGCAGTTCGAGTGGAGGCAATCAGCCCCAGCATTTT.

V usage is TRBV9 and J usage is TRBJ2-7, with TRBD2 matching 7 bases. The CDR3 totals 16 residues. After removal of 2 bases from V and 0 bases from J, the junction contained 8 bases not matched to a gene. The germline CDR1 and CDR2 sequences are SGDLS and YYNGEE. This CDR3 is CASSVLGTTLSYEQYF. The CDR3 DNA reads TGTGCCAGCAGCGTCCTCGGGACTACCCTCTCCTACGAGCAGTACTTC. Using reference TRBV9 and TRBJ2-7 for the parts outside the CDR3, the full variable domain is DSGVTQTPKHLITATGQRVTLRCSPRSGDLSVYWYQQSLDQGLQFLIQYYNGEERAKGNILERFSAQQFPDLHSELNLSSLELGDSALYFCASSVLGTTLSYEQYFGPGTRLTVT.

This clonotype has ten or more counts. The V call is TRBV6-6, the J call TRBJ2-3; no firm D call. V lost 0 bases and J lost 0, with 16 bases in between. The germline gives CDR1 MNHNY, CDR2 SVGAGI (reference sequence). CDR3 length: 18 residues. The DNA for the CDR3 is TGTGCCAGCAGTTACTCAGGCCCCCAATACGCCAGCACAGATACGCAGTATTTT. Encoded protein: CASSYSGPQYASTDTQYF.

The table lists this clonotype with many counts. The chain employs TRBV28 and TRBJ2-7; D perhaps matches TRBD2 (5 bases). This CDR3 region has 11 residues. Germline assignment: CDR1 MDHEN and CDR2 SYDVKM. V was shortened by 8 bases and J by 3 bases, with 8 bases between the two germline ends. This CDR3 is CASRGDYEQYF. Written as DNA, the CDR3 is TGTGCCAGCCGGGGAGACTACGAGCAGTACTTC.

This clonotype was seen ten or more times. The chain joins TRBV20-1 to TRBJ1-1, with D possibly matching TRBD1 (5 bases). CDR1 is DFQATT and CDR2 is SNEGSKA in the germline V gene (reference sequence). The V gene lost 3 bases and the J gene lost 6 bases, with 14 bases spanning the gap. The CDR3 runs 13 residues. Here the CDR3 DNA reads TGCAGTGCTAGTCATGGTGTGGGGCCTGAAGCTTTCTTT. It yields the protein CSASHGVGPEAFF.

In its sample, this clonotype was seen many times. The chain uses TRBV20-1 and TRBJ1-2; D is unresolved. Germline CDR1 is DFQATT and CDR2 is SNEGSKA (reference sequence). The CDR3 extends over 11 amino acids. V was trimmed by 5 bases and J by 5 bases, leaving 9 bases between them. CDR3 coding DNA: TGCAGTGCTCACCTTTGGTATGGCTACACCTTC. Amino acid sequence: CSAHLWYGYTF.

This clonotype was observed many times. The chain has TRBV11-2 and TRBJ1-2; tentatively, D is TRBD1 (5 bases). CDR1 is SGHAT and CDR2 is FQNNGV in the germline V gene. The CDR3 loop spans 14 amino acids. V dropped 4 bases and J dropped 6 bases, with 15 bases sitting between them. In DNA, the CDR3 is TGTGCCAGCAGCTCCGTCCAGGGTCGGAATGGCTACACCTTC. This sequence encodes CASSSVQGRNGYTF.

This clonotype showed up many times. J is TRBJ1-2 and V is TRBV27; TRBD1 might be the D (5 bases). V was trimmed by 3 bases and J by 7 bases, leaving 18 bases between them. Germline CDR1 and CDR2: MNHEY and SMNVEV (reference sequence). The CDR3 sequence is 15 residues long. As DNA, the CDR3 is TGTGCCAGCAGTTTGAGTTGGGGCCAACGGAGTGGCTACACCTTC. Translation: CASSLSWGQRSGYTF.

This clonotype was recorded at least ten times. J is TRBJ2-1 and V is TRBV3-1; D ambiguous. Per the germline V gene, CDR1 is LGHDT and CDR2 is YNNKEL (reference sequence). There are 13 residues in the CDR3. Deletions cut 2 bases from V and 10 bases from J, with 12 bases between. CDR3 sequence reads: CASSQIRLGEQFF. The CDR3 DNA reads TGTGCCAGCAGCCAAATCCGGCTCGGCGAGCAGTTCTTC.

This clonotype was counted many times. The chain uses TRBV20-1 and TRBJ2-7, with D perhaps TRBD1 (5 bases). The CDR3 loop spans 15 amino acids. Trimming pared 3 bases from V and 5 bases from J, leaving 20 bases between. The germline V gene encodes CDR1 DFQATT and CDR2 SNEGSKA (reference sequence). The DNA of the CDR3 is TGCAGTGCTAGGGGGCAGGGCTACGGATCCGACGAGCAGTACTTC. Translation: CSARGQGYGSDEQYF.

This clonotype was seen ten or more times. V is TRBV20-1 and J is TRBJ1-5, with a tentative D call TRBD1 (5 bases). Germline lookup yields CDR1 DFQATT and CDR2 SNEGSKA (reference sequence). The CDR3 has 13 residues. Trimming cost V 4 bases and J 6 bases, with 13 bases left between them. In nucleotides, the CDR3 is TGCAGTGCTACCGACAGAGACCTTCAGCCCCAGCATTTT. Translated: CSATDRDLQPQHF.

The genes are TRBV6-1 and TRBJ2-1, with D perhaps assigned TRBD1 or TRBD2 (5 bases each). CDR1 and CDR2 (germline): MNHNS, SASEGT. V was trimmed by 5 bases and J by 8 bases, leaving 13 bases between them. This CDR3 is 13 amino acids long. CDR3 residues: CASSTGRPHEQFF. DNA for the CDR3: TGTGCCAGCAGTACGGGACGCCCTCATGAGCAGTTCTTC.

CDR3 loop: CASRNYRGDKTEAFF. As DNA, the CDR3 is TGTGCCAGCCGGAACTATCGGGGTGACAAGACTGAAGCTTTCTTT. V gene TRBV19 combines with J gene TRBJ1-1; D ambiguous. Between the trimmed V and J ends, which lost 9 bases and 5 bases, there was a span of 22 bases. CDR3 length: 15 residues. The germline V gene has CDR1 LNHDA and CDR2 SQIVND (reference sequence).

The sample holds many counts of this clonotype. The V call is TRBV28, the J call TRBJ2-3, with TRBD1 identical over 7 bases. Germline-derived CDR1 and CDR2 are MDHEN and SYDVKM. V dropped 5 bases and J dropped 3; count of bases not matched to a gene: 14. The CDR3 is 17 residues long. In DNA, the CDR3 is TGTGCCAGCAGTGCCTTCAGGGGGTTGGGTGGTACAGATACGCAGTATTTT. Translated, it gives CASSAFRGLGGTDTQYF.

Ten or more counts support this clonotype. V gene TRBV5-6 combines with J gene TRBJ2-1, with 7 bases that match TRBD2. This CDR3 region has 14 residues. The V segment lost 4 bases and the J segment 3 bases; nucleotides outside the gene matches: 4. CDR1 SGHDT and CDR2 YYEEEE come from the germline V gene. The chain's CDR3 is CASSDGTIYNEQFF. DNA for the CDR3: TGTGCCAGCAGCGACGGGACTATCTACAATGAGCAGTTCTTC.